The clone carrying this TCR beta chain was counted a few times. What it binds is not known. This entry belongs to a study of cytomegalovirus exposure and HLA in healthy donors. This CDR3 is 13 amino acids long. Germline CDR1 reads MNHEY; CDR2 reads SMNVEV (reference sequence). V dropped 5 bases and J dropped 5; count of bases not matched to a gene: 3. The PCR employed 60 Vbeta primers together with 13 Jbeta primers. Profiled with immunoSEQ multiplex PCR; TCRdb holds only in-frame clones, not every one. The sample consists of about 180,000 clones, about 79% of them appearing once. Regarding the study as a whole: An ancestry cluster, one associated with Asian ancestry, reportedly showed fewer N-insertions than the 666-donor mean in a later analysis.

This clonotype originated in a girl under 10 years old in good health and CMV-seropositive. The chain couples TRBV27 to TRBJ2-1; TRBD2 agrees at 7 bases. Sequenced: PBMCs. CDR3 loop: CASSLAEHNEQFF. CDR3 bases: TGTGCCAGCAGTCTAGCGGAGCACAATGAGCAGTTCTTC.